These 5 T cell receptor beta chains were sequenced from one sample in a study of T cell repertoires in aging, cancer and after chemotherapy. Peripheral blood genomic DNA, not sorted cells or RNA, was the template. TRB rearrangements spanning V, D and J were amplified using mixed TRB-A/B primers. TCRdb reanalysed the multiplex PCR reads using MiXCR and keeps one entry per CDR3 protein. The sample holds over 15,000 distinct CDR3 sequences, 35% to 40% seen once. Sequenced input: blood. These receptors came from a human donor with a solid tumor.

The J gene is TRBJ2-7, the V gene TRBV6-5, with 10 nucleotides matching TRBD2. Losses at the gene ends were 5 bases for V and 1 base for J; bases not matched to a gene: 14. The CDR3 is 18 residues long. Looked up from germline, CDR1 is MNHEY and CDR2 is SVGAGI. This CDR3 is CASSDSIAGGIDSYEQYF. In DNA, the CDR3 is TGTGCCAGCAGTGATTCCATAGCGGGGGGAATCGATTCCTACGAGCAGTACTTC.

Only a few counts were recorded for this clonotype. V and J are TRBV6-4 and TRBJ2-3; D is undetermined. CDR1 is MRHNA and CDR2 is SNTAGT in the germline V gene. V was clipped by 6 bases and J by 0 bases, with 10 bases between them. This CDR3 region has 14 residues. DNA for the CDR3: TGTGCCAGCAGGGCCTTACCGAGCACAGATACGCAGTATTTT. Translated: CASRALPSTDTQYF.

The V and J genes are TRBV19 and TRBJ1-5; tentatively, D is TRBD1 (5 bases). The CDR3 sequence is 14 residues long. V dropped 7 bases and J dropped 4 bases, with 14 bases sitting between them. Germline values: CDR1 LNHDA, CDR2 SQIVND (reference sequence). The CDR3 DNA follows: TGTGCCAGTAAGGATGGGACTGTAAATCAGCCCCAGCATTTT. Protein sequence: CASKDGTVNQPQHF. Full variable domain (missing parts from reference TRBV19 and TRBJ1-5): DGGITQSPKYLFRKEGQNVTLSCEQNLNHDAMYWYRQDPGQGLRLIYYSQIVNDFQKGDIAEGYSVSREKKESFPLTVTSAQKNPTAFYLCASKDGTVNQPQHFGDGTRLSIL.

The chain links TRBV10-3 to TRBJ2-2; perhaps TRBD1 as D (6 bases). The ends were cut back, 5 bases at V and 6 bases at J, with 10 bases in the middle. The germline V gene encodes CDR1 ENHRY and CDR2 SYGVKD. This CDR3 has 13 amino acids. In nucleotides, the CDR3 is TGTGCCATCAGTTCCCACAGGGCCGGGGAGCTGTTTTTT. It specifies CAISSHRAGELFF.

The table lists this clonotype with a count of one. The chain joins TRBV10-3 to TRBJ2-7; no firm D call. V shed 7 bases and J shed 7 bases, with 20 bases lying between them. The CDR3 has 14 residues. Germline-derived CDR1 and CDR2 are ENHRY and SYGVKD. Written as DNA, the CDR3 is TGTGCCATCAATCCAACACGAGACTCGGGTGAGCAGTACTTC. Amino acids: CAINPTRDSGEQYF.